This T cell receptor beta chain was recovered during a study of CD8 T cells in ankylosing spondylitis. Study-wide results and caveats: There was reportedly significant enrichment of clones that were disease-linked in matched ankylosing spondylitis synovial fluid. With a CD8+ phenotype, disease-linked clones were relatively rare in peripheral blood.

The CDR3 is 15 amino acids. Germline loops: CDR1 DFQATT, CDR2 SNEGSKA (reference sequence). The V end was cut by 0 bases, the J end by 5 bases, with 16 bases between. Each TCR beta library was made by quantitative 5'-RACE that incorporated molecular barcodes. TCRdb re-called the 5' RACE reads with MiXCR, one entry per CDR3 protein. This table holds tens of thousands of distinct CDR3 sequences, around 30% found once. This clonotype is categorized as medium-sized (0.01 to 0.1%). Its antigen is unidentified. Material for sequencing was blood, either unsorted or a sorted T cell fraction (not recorded which). J is TRBJ1-1 and V is TRBV20-1; D gene ambiguous. This clonotype was sampled from a male donor with ankylosing spondylitis or in good health (not recorded which). This chain's CDR3 is CSARDMWSGQTEAFF. As DNA, the CDR3 is TGCAGTGCTAGAGATATGTGGTCCGGGCAGACTGAAGCTTTCTTT.